These T cell receptor beta chains were read from a single sample in a study of post-analysis software for immune sequencing data. MiXCR, applied by TCRdb to the PCR reads, yields one record per CDR3 protein. Counted here are about 820,000 distinct CDR3 sequences, about 53% occurring once; the ten biggest clones make up over 4%. Sequencing was performed on blood. The receptors derive from a girl under 18 with multiple sclerosis. CDR3s include the opening cysteine and the closing phenylalanine or tryptophan. The order of the fields is V gene, CDR3 length, clone size, J gene, CDR3 protein. The size of a clone is reported for some rows only, either as once, few or many, or as a class for expanded clones.

v_call: TRBV7-2; cdr3_length: 16; clone_size: few; j_call: TRBJ1-5; cdr3_aa: CASSLDRGSGNQPQHF
v_call: TRBV20-1; cdr3_length: 15; clone_size: .; j_call: TRBJ1-2; cdr3_aa: CSARDSGGLSYGYTF
v_call: TRBV15; cdr3_length: 17; clone_size: .; j_call: TRBJ2-4; cdr3_aa: CATSRRAGVEAKNIQYF
v_call: TRBV5-1; cdr3_length: 15; clone_size: few; j_call: TRBJ2-3; cdr3_aa: CASSLARTVTDTQYF
v_call: TRBV28; cdr3_length: 13; clone_size: .; j_call: TRBJ1-5; cdr3_aa: CANRDYSNQPQHF
v_call: TRBV2; cdr3_length: 15; clone_size: few; j_call: TRBJ1-1; cdr3_aa: CASSEARTGRTEAFF
v_call: TRBV5-1; cdr3_length: 13; clone_size: .; j_call: TRBJ2-5; cdr3_aa: CASSSQVGEEQYF
v_call: TRBV12-3/TRBV12-4; cdr3_length: 14; clone_size: .; j_call: TRBJ1-2; cdr3_aa: CAGSLQGEGYGYTF
v_call: TRBV5-8; cdr3_length: 14; clone_size: once; j_call: TRBJ2-3; cdr3_aa: CASSSMGITETQYF
v_call: TRBV2; cdr3_length: 13; clone_size: .; j_call: TRBJ2-7; cdr3_aa: CASSEDISYEQYF
v_call: TRBV2; cdr3_length: 15; clone_size: .; j_call: TRBJ2-7; cdr3_aa: CASSEGIGVYYEQYF
v_call: TRBV29-1; cdr3_length: 14; clone_size: .; j_call: TRBJ1-1; cdr3_aa: CSVEYGAGNTEAFF
v_call: TRBV20-1; cdr3_length: 13; clone_size: .; j_call: TRBJ2-7; cdr3_aa: CSAGDGLSYEQYF
v_call: TRBV7-9; cdr3_length: 15; clone_size: .; j_call: TRBJ2-5; cdr3_aa: CASSFQGQGIGEQYF
v_call: TRBV7-2; cdr3_length: 13; clone_size: .; j_call: TRBJ1-2; cdr3_aa: CASSQQGPDGYTF
v_call: TRBV5-5; cdr3_length: 14; clone_size: .; j_call: TRBJ2-1; cdr3_aa: CASSLVGLGNEQFF